The 9 T cell receptor beta chains in this list originate from one sample, sequenced in a study of graft-versus-host responses after intestinal transplantation. Their antigen targets remain unknown. Generated by immunoSEQ multiplex PCR, the TCRdb table keeps only in-frame clones and is missing some. The sample contains roughly 75,000 clones, about nine tenths of which appear only once. This specimen consisted of unstimulated CD4+ T cells sorted from spleen or lymph node cells, obtained before intestinal transplant. The receptors shown here come from a human donor who received an intestinal transplant.

V usage is TRBV6-5 and J usage is TRBJ2-7, with D possibly being TRBD2 (6 bases). Germline V gene lookup returns CDR1 MNHEY and CDR2 SVGAGI. V was cut by 2 bases and J by 7 bases, with 12 bases left in between. The CDR3 is made up of 13 amino acids. The CDR3 spells CASSYGWAGEQYF. The CDR3 DNA reads TGTGCCAGCAGTTACGGGTGGGCGGGGGAGCAGTACTTC.

The chain uses TRBV9 and TRBJ2-1; TRBD2 aligns across 13 bases. V shed 0 bases, J shed 2 bases, and the junction held 11 bases outside the gene matches. CDR1 is SGDLS, CDR2 YYNGEE, per germline. CDR3 length: 20 amino acids. In nucleotides, the CDR3 is TGTGCCAGCAGCGTAGCTACTCCCACTAGCGGGGGGGCGCCCTACAATGAGCAGTTCTTC. Protein: CASSVATPTSGGAPYNEQFF.

The chain couples TRBV5-1 to TRBJ2-1; D is perhaps TRBD1 (6 bases). Trimming cost V 4 bases and J 6 bases, with 17 bases left between them. The germline V gene encodes CDR1 SGHRS and CDR2 YFSETQ. The CDR3 totals 15 residues. CDR3: CASSQGQNLGNEQFF. DNA for the CDR3: TGCGCCAGCAGCCAAGGACAGAACCTGGGCAATGAGCAGTTCTTC.

This chain links TRBV13 with TRBJ2-3; 11 nucleotides match TRBD2. This CDR3 is built from 17 residues. With V trimmed by 1 base and J by 3 bases, 6 bases remained unmatched. CDR1 is PRHDT, CDR2 FYEKMQ, per germline (reference sequence). The CDR3 nucleotides read TGTGCCAGCAGCTTAGTAGCGGGGGGGATTGGAACAGATACGCAGTATTTT. Protein sequence: CASSLVAGGIGTDTQYF.

This rearrangement joins TRBV19 to TRBJ2-5; 8 nucleotides line up with TRBD1. Germline values: CDR1 LNHDA, CDR2 SQIVND (reference sequence). With 5 bases clipped from V and 5 bases from J, the junction kept 19 bases outside the gene matches. The CDR3 has 18 amino acids. The CDR3 region is CASSLLNVGQGRSETQYF. CDR3 nucleotide sequence: TGTGCCAGTAGTCTGTTGAACGTCGGACAGGGAAGGTCGGAGACCCAGTACTTC.

The chain carries TRBV6-5 and TRBJ2-7, with D perhaps TRBD1 (6 bases). V was pared by 4 bases and J by 0 bases, with 13 bases between. The CDR3 has 15 residues. Germline loops: CDR1 MNHEY, CDR2 SVGAGI. In nucleotides, the CDR3 is TGTGCCAGCAGTTTGGCCAGACAGGCCTCCTACGAGCAGTACTTC. It encodes CASSLARQASYEQYF.

This chain uses TRBV7-9 with TRBJ1-4, with D unresolved. The CDR3 sequence is 14 residues long. Germline CDR1 reads SEHNR; CDR2 reads FQNEAQ (reference sequence). V was trimmed by 6 bases and J by 3 bases, leaving 11 bases between them. CDR3 nucleotide sequence: TGTGCCAGCAGTCTTCGGGGAGCTAATGAAAAACTGTTTTTT. This sequence encodes CASSLRGANEKLFF.

The genes are TRBV9 and TRBJ2-1; TRBD2 might be the D (5 bases). The V gene lost 1 base and the J gene lost 4 bases, with 21 bases spanning the gap. The CDR3 consists of 18 residues. Germline CDR1 SGDLS, CDR2 YYNGEE. CDR3 DNA: TGTGCCAGCAGCGTAATAGAAGGCGGGCTATCACGTTACAATGAGCAGTTCTTC. Translating it yields CASSVIEGGLSRYNEQFF.

In this sample, this clone turned up a few times. V gene TRBV10-3 combines with J gene TRBJ1-6; 7 nucleotides align to TRBD1. Germline V gene data show CDR1 as ENHRY and CDR2 as SYGVKD. The trim removed 6 bases at V and 10 bases at J, leaving 9 bases unmatched. This CDR3 has 14 amino acids. CDR3 sequence: CAIRGTVFGSPLHF. The CDR3 DNA follows: TGTGCCATCAGGGGGACAGTTTTTGGGTCACCCCTCCACTTT.